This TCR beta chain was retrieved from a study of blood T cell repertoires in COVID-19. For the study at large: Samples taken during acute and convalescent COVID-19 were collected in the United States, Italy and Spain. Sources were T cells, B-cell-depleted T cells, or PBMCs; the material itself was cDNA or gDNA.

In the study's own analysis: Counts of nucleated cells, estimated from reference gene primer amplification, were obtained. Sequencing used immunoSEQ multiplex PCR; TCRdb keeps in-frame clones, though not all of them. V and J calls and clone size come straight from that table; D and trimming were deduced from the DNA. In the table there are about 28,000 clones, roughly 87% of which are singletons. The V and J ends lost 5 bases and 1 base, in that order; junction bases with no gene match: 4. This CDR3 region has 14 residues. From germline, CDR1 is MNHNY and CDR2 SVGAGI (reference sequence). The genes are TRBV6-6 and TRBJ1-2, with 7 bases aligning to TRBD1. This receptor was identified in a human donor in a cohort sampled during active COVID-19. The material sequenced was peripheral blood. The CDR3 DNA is TGTGCCAGCAGTATAACAGGGGTTAACTATGGCTACACCTTC. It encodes CASSITGVNYGYTF.